Below, one T cell receptor beta chain is given with its context. The antigen remains unidentified. The data were taken from a study of EBV T-cell therapy then PD-1 blockade in nasopharyngeal carcinoma. TCRdb keeps only in-frame clones here, not all; method: immunoSEQ multiplex PCR. The data contain roughly 16,000 clones, approximately 80% of them singletons. Specified treatment: AdE1-LMPpoly-expanded autologous EBV-specific T-cell therapy followed by anti-PD-1 nivolumab. The CDR3 loop spans 18 amino acids. V lost 2 bases to trimming and J lost 0 bases, with 17 bases between them. The germline CDR1 and CDR2 sequences are MGHRA and YSYEKL.

The sample was CD8+ T cells from blood, taken at day 0 from a patient whose treatment included autologous EBV-specific T cells and nivolumab. The genes are TRBV4-1 and TRBJ2-4; perhaps TRBD1 as D (6 bases). This sequence was found in a man aged 40-49 years with nasopharyngeal carcinoma. The CDR3: CASSQLTRQDLAKNIQYF. Here the CDR3 DNA reads TGCGCCAGCAGCCAACTTACAAGACAGGACCTAGCCAAAAACATTCAGTACTTC.